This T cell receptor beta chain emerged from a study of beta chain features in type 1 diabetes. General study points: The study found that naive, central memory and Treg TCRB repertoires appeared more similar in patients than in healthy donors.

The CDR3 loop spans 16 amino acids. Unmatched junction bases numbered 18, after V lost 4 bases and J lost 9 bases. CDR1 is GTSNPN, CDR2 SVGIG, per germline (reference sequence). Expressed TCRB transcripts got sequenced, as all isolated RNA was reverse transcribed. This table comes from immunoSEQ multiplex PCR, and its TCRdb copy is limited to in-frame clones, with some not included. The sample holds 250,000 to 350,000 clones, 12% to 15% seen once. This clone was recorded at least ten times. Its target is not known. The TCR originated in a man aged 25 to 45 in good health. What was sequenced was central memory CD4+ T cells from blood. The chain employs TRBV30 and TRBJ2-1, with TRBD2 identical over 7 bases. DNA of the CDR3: TGTGCCTGGAATGGGATGGGCGGGAGCCTTCAAAGTGAGCAGTTCTTC. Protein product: CAWNGMGGSLQSEQFF.